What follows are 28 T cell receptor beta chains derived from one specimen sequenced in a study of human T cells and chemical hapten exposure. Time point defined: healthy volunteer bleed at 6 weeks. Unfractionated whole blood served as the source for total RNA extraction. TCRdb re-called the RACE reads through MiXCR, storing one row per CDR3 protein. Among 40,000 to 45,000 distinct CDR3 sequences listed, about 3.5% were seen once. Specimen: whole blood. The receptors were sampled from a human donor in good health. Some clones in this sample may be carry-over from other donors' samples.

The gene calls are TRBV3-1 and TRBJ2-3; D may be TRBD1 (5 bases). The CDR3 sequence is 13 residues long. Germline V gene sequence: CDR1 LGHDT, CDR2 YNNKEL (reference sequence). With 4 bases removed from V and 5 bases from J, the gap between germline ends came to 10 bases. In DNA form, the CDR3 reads TGTGCCAGCAGCCTACAGGTCGGAGATACGCAGTATTTT. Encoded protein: CASSLQVGDTQYF.

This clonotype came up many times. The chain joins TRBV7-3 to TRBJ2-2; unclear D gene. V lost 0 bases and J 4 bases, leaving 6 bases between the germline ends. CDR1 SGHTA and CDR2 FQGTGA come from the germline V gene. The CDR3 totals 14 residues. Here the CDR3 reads CASSLTGSTGELFF. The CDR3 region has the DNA TGTGCCAGCAGCTTAACGGGCAGCACCGGGGAGCTGTTTTTT.

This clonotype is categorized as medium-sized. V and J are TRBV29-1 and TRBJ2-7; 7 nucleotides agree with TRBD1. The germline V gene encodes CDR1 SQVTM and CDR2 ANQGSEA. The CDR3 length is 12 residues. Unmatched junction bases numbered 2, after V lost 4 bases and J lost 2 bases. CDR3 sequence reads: CSVGDRAYEQYF. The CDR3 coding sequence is TGCAGCGTTGGTGACAGGGCCTACGAGCAGTACTTC.

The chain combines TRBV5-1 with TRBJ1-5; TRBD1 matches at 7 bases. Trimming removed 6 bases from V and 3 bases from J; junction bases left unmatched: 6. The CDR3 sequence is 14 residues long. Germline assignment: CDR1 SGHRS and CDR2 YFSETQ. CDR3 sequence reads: CASKKTGNNQPQHF. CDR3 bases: TGCGCCAGCAAGAAGACAGGGAACAATCAGCCCCAGCATTTT.

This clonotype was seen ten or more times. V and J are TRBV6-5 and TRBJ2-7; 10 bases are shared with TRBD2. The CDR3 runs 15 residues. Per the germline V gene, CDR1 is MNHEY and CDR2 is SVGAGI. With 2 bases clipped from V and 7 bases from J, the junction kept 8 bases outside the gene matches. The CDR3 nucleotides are TGTGCCAGCAGTTACAGGCCTAGCGGGAGTAAAGAGCAGTACTTC. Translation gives CASSYRPSGSKEQYF.

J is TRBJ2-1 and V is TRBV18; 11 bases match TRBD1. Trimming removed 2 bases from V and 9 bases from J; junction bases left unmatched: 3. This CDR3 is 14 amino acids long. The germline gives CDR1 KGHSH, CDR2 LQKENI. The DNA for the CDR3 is TGTGCCAGCTCACCAAGGACAGGGGGCGGTGAGCAGTTCTTC. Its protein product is CASSPRTGGGEQFF. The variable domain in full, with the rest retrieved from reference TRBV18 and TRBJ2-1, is NAGVMQNPRHLVRRRGQEARLRCSPMKGHSHVYWYRQLPEEGLKFMVYLQKENIIDESGMPKERFSAEFPKEGPSILRIQQVVRGDSAAYFCASSPRTGGGEQFFGPGTRLTVL.

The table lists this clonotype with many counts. The CDR3 DNA sequence: TGTGCCAGCAGTTGGCGGGGCTCTGGGGCCAACGTCCTGACTTTC. Translated: CASSWRGSGANVLTF. The gene calls are TRBV27 and TRBJ2-6; D possibly corresponds to TRBD2 (6 bases). This CDR3 has 15 amino acids. Germline loops: CDR1 MNHEY, CDR2 SMNVEV (reference sequence). V gave up 4 bases and J gave up 0 bases, with 7 bases separating them.

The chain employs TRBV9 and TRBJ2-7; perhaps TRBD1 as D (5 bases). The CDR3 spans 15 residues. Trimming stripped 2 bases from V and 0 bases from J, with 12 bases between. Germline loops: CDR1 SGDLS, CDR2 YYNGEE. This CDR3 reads CASSVNPGHSYEQYF. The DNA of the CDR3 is TGTGCCAGCAGCGTTAACCCAGGGCACTCCTACGAGCAGTACTTC.

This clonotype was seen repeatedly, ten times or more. The CDR3: CASSDRGRALETQYF. As DNA, the CDR3 is TGTGCCAGCAGCGACAGGGGAAGGGCCCTAGAGACCCAGTACTTC. The chain joins TRBV25-1 to TRBJ2-5, with 8 bases fitting TRBD1. With 6 bases clipped from V and 4 bases from J, the junction kept 10 bases outside the gene matches. The CDR3 is made up of 15 amino acids. The germline gives CDR1 MGHDK, CDR2 SYGVNS.

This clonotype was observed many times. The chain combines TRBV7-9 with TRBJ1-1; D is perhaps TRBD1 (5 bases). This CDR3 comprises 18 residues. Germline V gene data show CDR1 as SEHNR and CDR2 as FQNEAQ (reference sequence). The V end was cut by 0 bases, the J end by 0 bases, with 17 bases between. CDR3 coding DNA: TGTGCCAGCAGCTTAGCGATGACCCTGACAGACATGAACACTGAAGCTTTCTTT. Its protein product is CASSLAMTLTDMNTEAFF.

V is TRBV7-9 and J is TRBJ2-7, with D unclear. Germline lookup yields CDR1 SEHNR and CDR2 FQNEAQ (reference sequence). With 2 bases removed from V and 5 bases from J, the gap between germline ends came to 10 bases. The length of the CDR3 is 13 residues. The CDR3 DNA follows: TGTGCCAGCAGCTTAAAAGTTCTGGACGAGCAGTACTTC. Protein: CASSLKVLDEQYF. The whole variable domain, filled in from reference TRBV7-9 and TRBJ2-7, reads DTGVSQNPRHKITKRGQNVTFRCDPISEHNRLYWYRQTLGQGPEFLTYFQNEAQLEKSRLLSDRFSAERPKGSFSTLEIQRTEQGDSAMYLCASSLKVLDEQYFGPGTRLTVT.

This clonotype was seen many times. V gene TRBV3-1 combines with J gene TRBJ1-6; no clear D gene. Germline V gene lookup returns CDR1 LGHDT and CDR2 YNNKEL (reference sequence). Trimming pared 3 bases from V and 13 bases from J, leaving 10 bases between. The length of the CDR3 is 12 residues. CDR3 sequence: CASSQPRQPLHF. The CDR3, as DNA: TGTGCCAGCAGCCAGCCCAGGCAGCCCCTCCACTTT. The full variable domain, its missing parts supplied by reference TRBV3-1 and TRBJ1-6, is DTAVSQTPKYLVTQMGNDKSIKCEQNLGHDTMYWYKQDSKKFLKIMFSYNNKELIINETVPNRFSPKSPDKAHLNLHINSLELGDSAVYFCASSQPRQPLHFGNGTRLTVT.

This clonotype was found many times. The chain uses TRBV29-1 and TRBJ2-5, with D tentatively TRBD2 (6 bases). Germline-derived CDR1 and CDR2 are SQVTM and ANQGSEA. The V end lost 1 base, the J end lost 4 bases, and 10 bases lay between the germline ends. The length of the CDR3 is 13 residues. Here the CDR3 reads CSVEGRAAETQYF. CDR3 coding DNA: TGCAGCGTTGAAGGGAGGGCCGCAGAGACCCAGTACTTC.

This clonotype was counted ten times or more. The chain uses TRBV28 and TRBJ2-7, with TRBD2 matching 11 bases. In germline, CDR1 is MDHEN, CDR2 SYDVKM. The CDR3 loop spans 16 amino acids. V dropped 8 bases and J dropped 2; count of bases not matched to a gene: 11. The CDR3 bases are TGTGCCAGCCTGCCCGGACTAGCGGGCGGGACCTACGAGCAGTACTTC. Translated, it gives CASLPGLAGGTYEQYF.

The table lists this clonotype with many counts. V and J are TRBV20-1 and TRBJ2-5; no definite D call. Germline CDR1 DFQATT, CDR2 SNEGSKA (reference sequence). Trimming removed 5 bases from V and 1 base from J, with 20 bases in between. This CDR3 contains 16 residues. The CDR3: CSAYSNADGSQETQYF. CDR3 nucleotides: TGCAGTGCTTATTCAAATGCGGACGGATCCCAAGAGACCCAGTACTTC.

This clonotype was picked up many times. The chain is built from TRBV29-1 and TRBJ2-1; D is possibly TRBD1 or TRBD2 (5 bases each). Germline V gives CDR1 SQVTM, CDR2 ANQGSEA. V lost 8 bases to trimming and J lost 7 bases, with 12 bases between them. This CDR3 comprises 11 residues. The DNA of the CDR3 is TGCAGCTCCTGGGACGGTAATGAGCAGTTCTTC. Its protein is CSSWDGNEQFF.

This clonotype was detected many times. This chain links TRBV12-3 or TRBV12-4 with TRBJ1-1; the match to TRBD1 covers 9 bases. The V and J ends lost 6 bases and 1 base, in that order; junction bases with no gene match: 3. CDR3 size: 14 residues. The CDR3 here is CASSLGQGNTEAFF. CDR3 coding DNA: TGTGCCAGCAGCTTGGGACAGGGGAACACTGAAGCTTTCTTT.

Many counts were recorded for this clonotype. The CDR3: CASSQAPLGGRSSGANVLTF. CDR3 DNA sequence: TGCGCCAGCAGCCAAGCCCCCTTGGGGGGGAGGAGCTCTGGGGCCAACGTCCTGACTTTC. The chain uses TRBV4-1 and TRBJ2-6, with 7 bases that match TRBD2. Unmatched junction bases numbered 12, after V lost 1 base and J lost 0 bases. The CDR3 length is 20 residues. Germline V gene lookup returns CDR1 MGHRA and CDR2 YSYEKL.

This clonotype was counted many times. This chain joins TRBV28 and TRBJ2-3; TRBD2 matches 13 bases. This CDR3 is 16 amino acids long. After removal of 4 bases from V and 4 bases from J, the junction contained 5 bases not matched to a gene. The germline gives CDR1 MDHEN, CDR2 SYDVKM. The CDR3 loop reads CASSSNGLAGADTQYF. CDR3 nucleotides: TGTGCCAGCAGTTCAAATGGACTAGCGGGAGCAGATACGCAGTATTTT.

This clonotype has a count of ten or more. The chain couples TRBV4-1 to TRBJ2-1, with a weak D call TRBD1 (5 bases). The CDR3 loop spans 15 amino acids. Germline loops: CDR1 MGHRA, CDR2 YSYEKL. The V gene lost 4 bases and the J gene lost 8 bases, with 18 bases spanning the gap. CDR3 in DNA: TGCGCCAGCAGCCGAACTACCCAGGGTTCTGATGAGCAGTTCTTC. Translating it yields CASSRTTQGSDEQFF.

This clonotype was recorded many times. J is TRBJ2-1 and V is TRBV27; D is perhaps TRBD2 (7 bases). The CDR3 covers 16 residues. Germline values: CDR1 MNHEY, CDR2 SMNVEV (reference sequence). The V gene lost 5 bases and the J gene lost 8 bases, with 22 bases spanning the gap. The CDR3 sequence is CASSGRRGLEVDEQFF. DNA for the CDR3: TGTGCCAGCAGTGGCAGGCGGGGGCTAGAGGTGGATGAGCAGTTCTTC.

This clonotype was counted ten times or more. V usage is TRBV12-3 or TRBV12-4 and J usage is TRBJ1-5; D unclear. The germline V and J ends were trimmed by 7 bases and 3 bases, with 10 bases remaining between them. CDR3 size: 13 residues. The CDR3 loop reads CASIRDNNQPQHF. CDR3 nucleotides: TGTGCCAGCATCCGGGATAACAATCAGCCCCAGCATTTT.

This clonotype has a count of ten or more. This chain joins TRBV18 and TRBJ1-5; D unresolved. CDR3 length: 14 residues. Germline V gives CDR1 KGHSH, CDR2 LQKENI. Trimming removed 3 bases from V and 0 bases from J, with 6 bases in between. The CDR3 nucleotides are TGTGCCAGCTCACCCACCCATAGCAATCAGCCCCAGCATTTT. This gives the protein CASSPTHSNQPQHF.

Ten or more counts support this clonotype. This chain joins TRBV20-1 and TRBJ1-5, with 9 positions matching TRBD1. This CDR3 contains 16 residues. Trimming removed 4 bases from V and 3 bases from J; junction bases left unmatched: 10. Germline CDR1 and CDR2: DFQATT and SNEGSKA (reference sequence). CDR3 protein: CSAKGLDRGNNQPQHF. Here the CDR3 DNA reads TGCAGTGCTAAGGGATTGGACAGGGGCAACAATCAGCCCCAGCATTTT.

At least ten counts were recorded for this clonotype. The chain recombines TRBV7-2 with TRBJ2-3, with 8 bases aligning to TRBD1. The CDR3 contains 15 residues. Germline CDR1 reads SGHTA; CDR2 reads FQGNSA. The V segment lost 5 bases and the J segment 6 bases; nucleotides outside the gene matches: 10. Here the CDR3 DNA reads TGTGCCAGCAGCCAGGACAGGGTTTCAATGGATACGCAGTATTTT. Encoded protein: CASSQDRVSMDTQYF.

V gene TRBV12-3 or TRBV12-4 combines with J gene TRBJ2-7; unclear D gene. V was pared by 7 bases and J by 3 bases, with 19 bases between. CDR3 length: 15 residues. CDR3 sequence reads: CASTTHPTPGYEQYF. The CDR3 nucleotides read TGTGCCAGCACCACCCATCCGACACCCGGCTACGAGCAGTACTTC.

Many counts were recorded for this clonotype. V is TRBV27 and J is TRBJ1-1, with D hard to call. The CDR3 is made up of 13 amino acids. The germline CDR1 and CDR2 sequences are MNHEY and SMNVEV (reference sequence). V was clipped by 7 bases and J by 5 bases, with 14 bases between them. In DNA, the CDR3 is TGTGCCAGCATCGGGCAGCCGAGGACTGAAGCTTTCTTT. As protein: CASIGQPRTEAFF.

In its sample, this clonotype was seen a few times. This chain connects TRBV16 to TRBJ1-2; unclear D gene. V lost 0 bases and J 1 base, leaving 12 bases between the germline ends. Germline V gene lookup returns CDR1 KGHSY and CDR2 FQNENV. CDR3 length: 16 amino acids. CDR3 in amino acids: CASSQSHSVGNYGYTF. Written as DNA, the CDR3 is TGTGCCAGCAGCCAATCTCATTCGGTCGGTAACTATGGCTACACCTTC.